This T cell receptor (beta chain) was sequenced for a study of shared clonotypes between healthy human individuals. As concerns this clone: Antigen unknown.

Study conclusions and caveats: Investigators expected sequencing depth to affect clonotype sharing among donors. The study found roughly 5.3% of naive CD4 clonotypes shared across a handful of donors.

Germline V lookup: CDR1 MNHEY, CDR2 SMNVEV (reference sequence). V shed 8 bases, J shed 2 bases, and the junction held 9 bases outside the gene matches. This CDR3 is built from 14 residues. Source study methods: Filtering was not the same, since immunoSEQ gave junction-only sequences without quality scores. Here immunoSEQ multiplex PCR was the method, and the copy in TCRdb shows in-frame clones only, minus some. V and J calls and clone size follow that table, whereas D and trimming were derived from the DNA. The sample contains about 820,000 clones, about 91% of which appear only once. CD8 cells classed as naive were CD45RO-negative and positively selected for CCR7, excluding terminally differentiated effector memory CD45RA+ cells.

The chain couples TRBV27 to TRBJ2-7; 7 positions match TRBD2. This clonotype originated in a man in his thirties or forties in good health. What was sequenced was naive CD8+ T cells sorted from blood. CDR3 residues: CASSKLAATYEQYF. CDR3 DNA sequence: TGTGCCAGCTCAAAGCTAGCGGCAACCTACGAGCAGTACTTC.